These T cell receptor beta chains were read from a single sample in a study of T cell responses to AZD1222 COVID-19 vaccine. TCRdb's copy holds only in-frame clones and misses some; the assay was immunoSEQ multiplex PCR. Seen here are some 150,000 clones, 70% to 90% observed once, and the top ten hold 7.9%. The sequenced sample was peripheral blood, obtained 28 days after the second dose of the MenACWY control vaccine. The receptors come from an adult who received the MenACWY meningococcal vaccine as a control. CDR3s include the opening cysteine and the closing phenylalanine or tryptophan. D genes are given only for firm matches. Part of the rows lack a size; the others show once, few, many or a class for expanded clones.

CASSPPLGGGSDTQYF	TGTGCCAGCAGTCCACCCCTAGGCGGGGGGTCAGATACGCAGTATTTT	TRBV28	TRBJ2-3	TRBD2	-
CASSQNGGELFF	TGTGCCAGCAGCCAAAATGGCGGGGAGCTGTTTTTT	TRBV3-1/TRBV3-2	TRBJ2-2	-	-
CASSQATGGVTEAFF	TGCGCCAGCAGCCAAGCTACAGGGGGGGTGACTGAAGCTTTCTTT	TRBV4-3	TRBJ1-1	TRBD1	-
CATGGPNRGRETQYF	TGTGCCACCGGGGGCCCTAACAGGGGGCGAGAGACCCAGTACTTC	TRBV24-1	TRBJ2-5	TRBD1	-
CASSIALRGHRLNFHGYTF	TGTGCCAGTAGTATAGCTCTCAGGGGGCACCGACTTAATTTTCATGGCTACACCTTC	TRBV19	TRBJ1-2	TRBD1	-
CASSLDRRGNTIYF	TGTGCCAGCAGTCTTGACAGGAGAGGAAACACCATATATTTT	TRBV11-2	TRBJ1-3	-	-
CASSQIDEQYF	TGTGCCAGCAGCCAAATTGACGAGCAGTACTTC	TRBV3-1/TRBV3-2	TRBJ2-7	-	-
CASSDPGQGSYEQYF	TGTGCCAGTAGTGATCCCGGACAGGGGTCCTACGAGCAGTACTTC	TRBV19	TRBJ2-7	TRBD1	-
CSPRFYSYNEQFF	TGCAGCCCTCGGTTTTACTCTTACAATGAGCAGTTCTTC	TRBV29-1	TRBJ2-1	-	-
CASKNPLKDSYYGYTF	TGTGCCAGCAAAAACCCGCTTAAGGACAGTTACTATGGCTACACCTTC	TRBV2	TRBJ1-2	-	-
CASRRGSDYGYTF	TGTGCCAGCAGACGGGGGAGCGACTATGGCTACACCTTC	TRBV6-5	TRBJ1-2	-	-
CASGLVAGNTIYF	TGTGCTAGTGGTTTGGTGGCTGGAAACACCATATATTTT	TRBV12-5	TRBJ1-3	-	-
CASSLGSDYGYTF	TGTGCCAGCAGTTTAGGGTCGGACTATGGCTACACCTTC	TRBV12-3/TRBV12-4	TRBJ1-2	-	-
CASSLREDNGYTF	TGTGCCAGCAGTTTAAGGGAGGACAACGGCTACACCTTC	TRBV12-3/TRBV12-4	TRBJ1-2	-	-
CASSYSLNTEAFF	TGTGCCAGCAGCTATTCTCTGAACACTGAAGCTTTCTTT	TRBV5-4	TRBJ1-1	-	-
CASSLQGGTTEAFF	TGCGCCAGCAGCTTACAGGGTGGTACCACTGAAGCTTTCTTT	TRBV5-1	TRBJ1-1	-	few
CASSRRGGTDTQYF	TGTGCCAGCAGTAGGAGGGGCGGGACAGATACGCAGTATTTT	TRBV28	TRBJ2-3	-	-
CASSPRLAGAQGETQYF	TGTGCCAGCTCACCGAGACTAGCGGGGGCTCAGGGAGAGACCCAGTACTTC	TRBV18	TRBJ2-5	TRBD2	-
CASSSPFTGTGANRYGYTF	TGTGCCAGCAGCTCTCCTTTCACCGGGACAGGGGCCAATCGCTATGGCTACACCTTC	TRBV7-9	TRBJ1-2	TRBD1	-
CAWSVGTEGTEKLFF	TGTGCCTGGAGTGTAGGGACAGAAGGTACTGAAAAACTGTTTTTT	TRBV30	TRBJ1-4	TRBD1	-
CATSRGNSNQPQHF	TGTGCCACCAGCAGAGGGAACAGCAATCAGCCCCAGCATTTT	TRBV15	TRBJ1-5	-	-
CASSLDVPGQGVTGELFF	TGCGCCAGCAGCTTGGACGTTCCAGGACAGGGGGTTACCGGGGAGCTGTTTTTT	TRBV5-1	TRBJ2-2	TRBD1	-
CASSVRGLGDTEAFF	TGTGCCAGCAGTGTCCGAGGGCTTGGGGACACTGAAGCTTTCTTT	TRBV6-4	TRBJ1-1	-	once
CASSYQGTETSYEQYF	TGTGCCAGCAGTTACCAAGGGACAGAGACCTCCTACGAGCAGTACTTC	TRBV6-6	TRBJ2-7	TRBD1	-
CASSVRGGKTEAFF	TGCGCCAGCAGCGTGCGGGGTGGGAAGACTGAAGCTTTCTTT	TRBV5-1	TRBJ1-1	-	-
CASSAVLNPELFF	TGTGCCAGCAGCGCCGTCCTTAACCCGGAGCTGTTTTTT	TRBV9	TRBJ2-2	-	-
CASSEGRYKTDNEKLFF	TGCGCCAGCAGTGAGGGCCGTTACAAGACTGACAATGAAAAACTGTTTTTT	TRBV10-1	TRBJ1-4	-	-
CASSNRQGHGTEAFF	TGTGCCAGCAGCAACCGACAGGGGCATGGCACTGAAGCTTTCTTT	TRBV7-9	TRBJ1-1	TRBD1	medium-sized
CATTPEGGELFF	TGTGCTACTACCCCGGAAGGCGGGGAGCTGTTTTTT	TRBV12-5	TRBJ2-2	-	-
CASSPITGGPNSPLHF	TGTGCCAGCTCACCAATCACAGGGGGCCCTAATTCACCCCTCCACTTT	TRBV18	TRBJ1-6	TRBD1	once
CASSYEGGYTF	TGTGCCAGCAGTTATGAGGGCGGCTACACCTTC	TRBV6-5	TRBJ1-2	-	-
CASSLENTGANSPLHF	TGTGCCAGCAGCTTGGAGAACACGGGAGCTAATTCACCCCTCCACTTT	TRBV5-8	TRBJ1-6	-	many
CASSYRTSGTNNEQFF	TGTGCCAGCAGTTACCGGACTAGCGGGACAAACAATGAGCAGTTCTTC	TRBV6-5	TRBJ2-1	TRBD2	-
CASSSQGRLPQYEQYF	TGTGCCAGCAGCTCCCAAGGCAGACTTCCCCAATACGAGCAGTACTTC	TRBV7-9	TRBJ2-7	-	-
CASSRTPYNEQFF	TGTGCCAGCAGCCGAACACCTTACAATGAGCAGTTCTTC	TRBV3-1/TRBV3-2	TRBJ2-1	-	-
CASSLAISGTGQETQYF	TGCGCCAGCAGCTTGGCCATCTCGGGTACAGGCCAAGAGACCCAGTACTTC	TRBV5-1	TRBJ2-5	-	-
CASSLGLAGGPGETQYF	TGTGCCAGCAGTCTAGGACTAGCGGGAGGGCCGGGGGAGACCCAGTACTTC	TRBV6-6	TRBJ2-5	TRBD2	-
CASSQEEGLLQPQHF	TGCGCCAGCAGCCAAGAGGAAGGTCTCCTTCAGCCCCAGCATTTT	TRBV4-3	TRBJ1-5	-	-
CASSSSLAGLAKNIQYF	TGTGCCAGCAGCTCCTCGCTAGCGGGGTTAGCCAAAAACATTCAGTACTTC	TRBV7-9	TRBJ2-4	TRBD2	few
CSVDRGGEQYF	TGCAGCGTTGATCGAGGGGGCGAGCAGTACTTC	TRBV29-1	TRBJ2-7	-	-
CASSFTGSTDTQYF	TGTGCCAGCAGCTTCACCGGGAGCACAGATACGCAGTATTTT	TRBV7-3	TRBJ2-3	-	-
CASSEFRGPQHF	TGTGCCAGCAGTGAATTCCGTGGGCCCCAGCATTTT	TRBV6-1	TRBJ1-5	-	-
CASTARGFQPQHF	TGTGCCAGCACCGCTAGGGGGTTTCAGCCCCAGCATTTT	TRBV6-5	TRBJ1-5	-	-
CASSANARQPQHF	TGCGCCAGCAGCGCGAATGCAAGGCAGCCCCAGCATTTT	TRBV4-3	TRBJ1-5	-	-
CASSPTGTGEETQYF	TGCGCCAGCAGCCCCACCGGGACAGGGGAAGAGACCCAGTACTTC	TRBV5-1	TRBJ2-5	TRBD1	-
CASIWGANTGELFF	TGTGCCAGCATCTGGGGGGCGAACACCGGGGAGCTGTTTTTT	TRBV28	TRBJ2-2	-	-
CASSFRGARPLGTEAFF	TGTGCCAGCAGCTTTCGGGGGGCGCGACCCCTGGGCACTGAAGCTTTCTTT	TRBV7-9	TRBJ1-1	-	-
CASSLGGSPLHF	TGTGCCAGCAGCTTAGGCGGTTCACCCCTCCACTTT	TRBV11-2	TRBJ1-6	-	-
CASSYSGRINEQFF	TGTGCCAGCAGCTATAGCGGGAGAATTAATGAGCAGTTCTTC	TRBV28	TRBJ2-1	TRBD2	-
CASSRGWQQTDTQYF	TGTGCCAGCAGCCGGGGGTGGCAGCAGACAGATACGCAGTATTTT	TRBV6-2/TRBV6-3	TRBJ2-3	-	once
CASSLDTGYNEQFF	TGTGCCAGCAGCTTGGATACAGGGTACAATGAGCAGTTCTTC	TRBV5-4	TRBJ2-1	-	-
CSVHPTGHEQFF	TGCAGCGTCCATCCCACGGGACATGAGCAGTTCTTC	TRBV29-1	TRBJ2-1	-	-
CASSDQGLANVLTF	TGTGCCAGCTCAGACCAGGGTTTGGCCAACGTCCTGACTTTC	TRBV18	TRBJ2-6	-	-
CASSFGRGDEKLFF	TGTGCCAGCAGTTTTGGACGCGGAGATGAAAAACTGTTTTTT	TRBV28	TRBJ1-4	-	-
CASSENGRGYYGYTF	TGTGCCAGCAGCGAGAATGGCAGGGGGTACTATGGCTACACCTTC	TRBV6-5	TRBJ1-2	TRBD1	-